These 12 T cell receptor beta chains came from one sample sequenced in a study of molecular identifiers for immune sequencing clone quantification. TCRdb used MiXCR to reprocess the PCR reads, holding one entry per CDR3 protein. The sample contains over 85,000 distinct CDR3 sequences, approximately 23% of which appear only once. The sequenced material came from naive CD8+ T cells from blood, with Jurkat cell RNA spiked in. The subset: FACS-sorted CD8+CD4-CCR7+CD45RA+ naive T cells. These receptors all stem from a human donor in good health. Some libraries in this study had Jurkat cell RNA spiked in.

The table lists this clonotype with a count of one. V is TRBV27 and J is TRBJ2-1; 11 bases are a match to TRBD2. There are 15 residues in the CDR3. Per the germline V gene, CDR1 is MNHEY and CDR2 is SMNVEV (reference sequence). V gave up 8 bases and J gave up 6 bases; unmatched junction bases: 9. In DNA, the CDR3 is TGTGCCAGCGGTCTACTAGCGGGAGTTGTCAATGAGCAGTTCTTC. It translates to CASGLLAGVVNEQFF.

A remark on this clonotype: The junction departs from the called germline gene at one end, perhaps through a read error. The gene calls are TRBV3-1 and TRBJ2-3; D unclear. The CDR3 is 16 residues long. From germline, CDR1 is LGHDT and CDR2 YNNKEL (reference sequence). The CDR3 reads CARSQDPAASTDTQYF. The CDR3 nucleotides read TGTGCCCGCAGCCAAGATCCCGCAGCTAGCACAGATACGCAGTATTTT.

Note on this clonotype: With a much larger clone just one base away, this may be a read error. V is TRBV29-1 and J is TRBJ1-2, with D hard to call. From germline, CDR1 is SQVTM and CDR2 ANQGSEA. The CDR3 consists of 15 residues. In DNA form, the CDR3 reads TGCAGCGTTAAAGAACCCGCCCTAGGAAACTATGGCTACACCTTC. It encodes CSVKEPALGNYGYTF.

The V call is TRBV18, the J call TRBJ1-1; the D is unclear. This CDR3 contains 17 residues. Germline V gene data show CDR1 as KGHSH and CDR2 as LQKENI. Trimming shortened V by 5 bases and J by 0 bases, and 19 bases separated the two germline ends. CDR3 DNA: TGTGCCAGCTCATCCGCCCACAGAACGGTTCTGAACACTGAAGCTTTCTTT. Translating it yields CASSSAHRTVLNTEAFF.

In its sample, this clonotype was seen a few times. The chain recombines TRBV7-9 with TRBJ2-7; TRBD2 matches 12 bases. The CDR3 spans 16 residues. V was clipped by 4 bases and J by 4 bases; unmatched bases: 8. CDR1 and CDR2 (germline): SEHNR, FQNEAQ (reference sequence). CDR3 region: CASSSATSGSVYEQYF. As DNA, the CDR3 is TGTGCCAGCAGCTCTGCGACTAGCGGGAGTGTTTACGAGCAGTACTTC.

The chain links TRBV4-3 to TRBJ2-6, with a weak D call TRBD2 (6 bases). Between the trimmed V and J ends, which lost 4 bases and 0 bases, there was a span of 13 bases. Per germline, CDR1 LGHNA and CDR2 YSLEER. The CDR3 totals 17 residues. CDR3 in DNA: TGCGCCAGCAGCCTCGGGGGAACCCGCTCTGGGGCCAACGTCCTGACTTTC. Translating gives CASSLGGTRSGANVLTF.

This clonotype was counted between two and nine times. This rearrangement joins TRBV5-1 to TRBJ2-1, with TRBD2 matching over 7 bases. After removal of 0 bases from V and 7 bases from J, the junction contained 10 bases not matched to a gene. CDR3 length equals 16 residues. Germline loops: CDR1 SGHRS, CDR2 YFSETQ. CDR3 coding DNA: TGCGCCAGCAGCTTGGCATGGGCGGGAGCGGTGAATGAGCAGTTCTTC. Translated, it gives CASSLAWAGAVNEQFF. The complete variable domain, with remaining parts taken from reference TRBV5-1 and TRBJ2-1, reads KAGVTQTPRYLIKTRGQQVTLSCSPISGHRSVSWYQQTPGQGLQFLFEYFSETQRNKGNFPGRFSGRQFSNSRSEMNVSTLELGDSALYLCASSLAWAGAVNEQFFGPGTRLTVL.

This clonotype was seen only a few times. CDR3 bases: TGCGCCAGCAGCCAAGTGGGGCGGACAGGGATCTACGAGCAGTACTTC. Its translation is CASSQVGRTGIYEQYF. The chain joins TRBV4-3 to TRBJ2-7; 8 bases are shared with TRBD1. The CDR3 has 16 amino acids. Trimming at V came to 1 base and at J to 3 bases, leaving 8 bases not matched to a gene. From germline, CDR1 is LGHNA and CDR2 YSLEER.

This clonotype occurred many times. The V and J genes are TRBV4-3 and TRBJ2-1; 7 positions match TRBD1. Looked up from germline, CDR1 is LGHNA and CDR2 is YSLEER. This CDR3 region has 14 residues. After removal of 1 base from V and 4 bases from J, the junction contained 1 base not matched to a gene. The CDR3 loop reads CASSQVQGYNEQFF. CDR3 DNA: TGCGCCAGCAGCCAAGTACAGGGGTACAATGAGCAGTTCTTC.

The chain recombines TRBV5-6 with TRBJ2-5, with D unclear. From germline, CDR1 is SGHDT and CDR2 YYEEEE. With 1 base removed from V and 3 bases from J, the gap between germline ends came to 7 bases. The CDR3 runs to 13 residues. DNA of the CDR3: TGTGCCAGCAGCTTGAGGCCAGAAGAGACCCAGTACTTC. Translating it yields CASSLRPEETQYF.

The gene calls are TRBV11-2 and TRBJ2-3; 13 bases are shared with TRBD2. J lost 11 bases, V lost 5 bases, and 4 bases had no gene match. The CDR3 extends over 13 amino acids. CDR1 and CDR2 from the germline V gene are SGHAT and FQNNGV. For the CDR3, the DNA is TGTGCCAGCAGCCGGACTAGCGGGAGTGTGCAGTATTTT. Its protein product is CASSRTSGSVQYF.

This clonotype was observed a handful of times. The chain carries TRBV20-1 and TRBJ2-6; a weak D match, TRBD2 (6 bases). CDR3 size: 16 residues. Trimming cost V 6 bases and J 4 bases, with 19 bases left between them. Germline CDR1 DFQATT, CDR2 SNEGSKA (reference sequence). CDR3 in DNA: TGCAGTGCCCCCGCCTTGACTAGTCCCGGGGCCAACGTCCTGACTTTC. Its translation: CSAPALTSPGANVLTF.